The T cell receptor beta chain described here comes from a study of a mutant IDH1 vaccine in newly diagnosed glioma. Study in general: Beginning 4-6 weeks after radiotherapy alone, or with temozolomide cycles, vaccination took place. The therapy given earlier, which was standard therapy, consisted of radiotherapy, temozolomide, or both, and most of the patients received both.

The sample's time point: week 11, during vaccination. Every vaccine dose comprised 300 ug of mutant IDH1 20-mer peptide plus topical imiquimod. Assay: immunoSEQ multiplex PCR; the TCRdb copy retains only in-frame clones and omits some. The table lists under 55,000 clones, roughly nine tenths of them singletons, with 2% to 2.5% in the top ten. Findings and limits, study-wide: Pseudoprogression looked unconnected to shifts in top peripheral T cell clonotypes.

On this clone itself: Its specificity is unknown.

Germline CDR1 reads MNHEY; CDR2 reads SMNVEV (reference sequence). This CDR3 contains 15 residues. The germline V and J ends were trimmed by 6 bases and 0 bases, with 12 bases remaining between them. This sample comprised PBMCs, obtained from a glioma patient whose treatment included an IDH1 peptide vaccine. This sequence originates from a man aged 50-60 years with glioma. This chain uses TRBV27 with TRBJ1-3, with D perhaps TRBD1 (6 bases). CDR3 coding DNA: TGTGCCAGCAGCGTACAGGGTTTCTCTGGAAACACCATATATTTT. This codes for CASSVQGFSGNTIYF.